This is a list of T cell receptor beta chains from one sample in a study of T cells in Graves' hyperthyroidism and ophthalmopathy. Each CDR3 protein is one row after TCRdb ran MiXCR on the multiplex PCR reads. The sample yields some 510,000 distinct CDR3 sequences, under 60% seen once. Sample: peripheral blood or thyroid tissue (not recorded which). All receptors come from a woman between 18 and 29 years old with Graves' hyperthyroidism. The conserved cysteine and the conserved F or W are not part of the CDR3 here. The order of the fields is CDR3 length, J gene, V gene, CDR3 protein.

13	TRBJ2-5	TRBV7-9	ASSFPLTGKETQY
12	TRBJ1-5	TRBV9	ASSPEGWRQPQH
11	TRBJ1-2	TRBV12-3/TRBV12-4	ASSLRDIRTYT
10	TRBJ2-5	TRBV10-3	ASETGGETQY
11	TRBJ2-7	TRBV2	ASQKTRSYEQY
11	TRBJ1-2	TRBV29-1	SVEEARIYGYT
12	TRBJ2-7	TRBV20-1	SAGGLAGSYEQY
12	TRBJ2-7	TRBV5-1	ASSLADQHGEQY
13	TRBJ2-5	TRBV7-3	ASSKTGTAAETQY
13	TRBJ1-2	TRBV11-1	ASSLDQGGDYGYT
15	TRBJ2-7	TRBV29-1	SVEGILCVWWVYEQY
10	TRBJ1-4	TRBV7-9	ASTAGQLKLF
12	TRBJ2-5	TRBV7-8	ASSLGRSVKTQY
13	TRBJ2-5	TRBV13	ASSSGQGDVKTQY
14	TRBJ2-7	TRBV15	ATSRDLQGFSYEQY
12	TRBJ1-1	TRBV20-1	SASPGSLNTEAF
10	TRBJ1-4	TRBV2	ASSRSDEKLF
14	TRBJ1-6	TRBV10-2	ASSLRQGGDDSPLH
14	TRBJ1-6	TRBV20-1	SARGTRTGYNSPLH
13	TRBJ2-7	TRBV2	ASSSPAREQYEQY
11	TRBJ1-2	TRBV25-1	ASSQMGYYGYT
8	TRBJ1-2	TRBV7-9	ASTPDGYT
11	TRBJ1-6	TRBV25-1	ASSLNGNSPLH
13	TRBJ2-7	TRBV2	ASSSVALSSYEQY
11	TRBJ1-1	TRBV6-6	ASTTGRASEAF
11	TRBJ1-5	TRBV19	ASSIGQHQPQH
12	TRBJ1-6	TRBV7-2	ASRPGQGNSPLH
18	TRBJ2-2	TRBV7-9	ASSLLMAPSHTSNTGELF
15	TRBJ2-7	TRBV15	ATSRDPRGRATYEQY
15	TRBJ1-4	TRBV24-1	ATSDPSTGENYEKLF
13	TRBJ1-1	TRBV10-3	ASSVSGTADTEAF
12	.	TRBV9	ASSVDPVGGELF
13	TRBJ2-3	TRBV24-1	ATSDNGGVTDTQY
7	TRBJ1-2	TRBV29-1	SADYGYT
15	TRBJ2-7	TRBV7-8	ASSDLAGSISSYEQY